This TCR beta chain was recovered during a study of blood T cell dynamics during melanoma immunotherapy. With V trimmed by 6 bases and J by 0 bases, 6 bases remained unmatched. Germline V lookup: CDR1 LNHDA, CDR2 SQIVND (reference sequence). The CDR3 is 15 residues long. The method was immunoSEQ multiplex PCR; TCRdb's version includes in-frame clones alone and lacks a portion of them. The table includes about 19,000 clones, around 90% detected once. The time point denotes: week 3, after first cycle of checkpoint inhibitor. The starting material was blood, obtained from a patient treated with checkpoint blockade. The TCR was taken from a human donor with melanoma. V and J are TRBV19 and TRBJ1-2, with 8 bases matching TRBD1. Here the CDR3 reads CASRGQVRANYGYTF. Written as DNA, the CDR3 is TGTGCCAGTAGGGGACAGGTGAGGGCTAACTATGGCTACACCTTC.